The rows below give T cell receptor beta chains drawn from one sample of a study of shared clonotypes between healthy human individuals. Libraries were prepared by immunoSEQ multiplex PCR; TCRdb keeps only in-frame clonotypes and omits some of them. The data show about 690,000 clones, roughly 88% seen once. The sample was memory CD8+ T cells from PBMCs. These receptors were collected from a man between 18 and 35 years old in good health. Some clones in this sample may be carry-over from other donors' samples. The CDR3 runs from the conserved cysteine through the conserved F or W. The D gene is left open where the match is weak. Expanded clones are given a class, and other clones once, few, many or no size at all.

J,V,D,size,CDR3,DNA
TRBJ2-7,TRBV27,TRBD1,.,CASILGQGVGEQYF,TGTGCCAGCATTCTAGGACAGGGGGTCGGAGAGCAGTACTTC
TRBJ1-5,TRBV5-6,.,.,CASSFSGIFNQPQHF,TGTGCCAGCAGCTTCTCCGGGATCTTCAATCAGCCCCAGCATTTT
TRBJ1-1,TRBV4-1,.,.,CASSGQRFMNTEAFF,TGCGCCAGCAGCGGACAGAGATTCATGAACACTGAAGCTTTCTTT
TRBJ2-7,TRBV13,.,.,CASSLGPEQYF,TGTGCCAGCAGCCTTGGACCCGAGCAGTACTTC
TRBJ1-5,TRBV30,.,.,CAWSVEAGQPQHF,TGTGCCTGGAGTGTAGAGGCCGGACAGCCCCAGCATTTT
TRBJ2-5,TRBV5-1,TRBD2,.,CASSTHTSGSVYQETQYF,TGCGCCAGCAGCACACATACTAGCGGGAGTGTGTACCAAGAGACCCAGTACTTC
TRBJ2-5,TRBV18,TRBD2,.,CASSPPGLAGESKTQYF,TGTGCCAGCTCACCACCGGGCCTAGCGGGAGAGTCGAAGACCCAGTACTTC
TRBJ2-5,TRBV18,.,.,CASSPGDYLQETQYF,TGTGCCAGCTCACCCGGCGACTACCTCCAAGAGACCCAGTACTTC
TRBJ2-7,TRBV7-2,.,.,CASSQGPSPPYEQYF,TGTGCCAGCAGTCAGGGACCTTCACCGCCCTACGAGCAGTACTTC
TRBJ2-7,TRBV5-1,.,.,CASSWDPRGVDEQYF,TGCGCCAGCAGCTGGGACCCCCGCGGGGTTGACGAGCAGTACTTC
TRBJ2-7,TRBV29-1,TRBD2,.,CSVVKRGGRDEQYF,TGCAGCGTTGTCAAAAGGGGAGGGCGCGACGAGCAGTACTTC
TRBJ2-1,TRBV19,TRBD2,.,CASSIVAGGPNEQFF,TGTGCCAGTAGTATCGTAGCGGGAGGGCCGAATGAGCAGTTCTTC
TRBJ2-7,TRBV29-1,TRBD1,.,CSVEDRQDRGNEQYF,TGCAGCGTTGAAGATCGACAGGACAGGGGCAACGAGCAGTACTTC
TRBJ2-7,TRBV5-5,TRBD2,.,CASSLGYGGGNEQYF,TGTGCCAGCAGCTTGGGGTATGGGGGAGGGAACGAGCAGTACTTC
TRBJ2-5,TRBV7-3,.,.,CASSLTRGETQYF,TGTGCCAGCAGCTTAACCCGGGGGGAGACCCAGTACTTC
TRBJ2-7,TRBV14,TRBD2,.,CASSLAGDYEQYF,TGTGCCAGCAGTCTAGCGGGAGACTACGAGCAGTACTTC
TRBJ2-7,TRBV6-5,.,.,CASSYGSEQYF,TGTGCCAGCAGTTACGGGAGCGAGCAGTACTTC
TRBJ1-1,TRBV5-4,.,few,CASSWGWGTEAFF,TGTGCCAGCAGCTGGGGTTGGGGCACTGAAGCTTTCTTT
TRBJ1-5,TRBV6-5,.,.,CASSEVPGNQPQHF,TGTGCCAGCAGCGAAGTGCCCGGGAATCAGCCCCAGCATTTT
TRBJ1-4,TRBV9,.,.,CASSVGGGTNEKLFF,TGTGCCAGCAGCGTAGGGGGAGGAACTAATGAAAAACTGTTTTTT
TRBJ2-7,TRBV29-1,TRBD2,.,CSVESGARGYEQYF,TGCAGCGTTGAAAGCGGGGCGCGAGGCTACGAGCAGTACTTC
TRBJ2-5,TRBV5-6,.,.,CASTIAGGVETQYF,TGTGCCAGCACCATCGCGGGTGGGGTGGAGACCCAGTACTTC
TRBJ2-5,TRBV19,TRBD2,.,CASRPGLRVETQYF,TGTGCCAGTAGGCCGGGACTACGCGTTGAGACCCAGTACTTC
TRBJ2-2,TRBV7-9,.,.,CASRSRQVNTGELFF,TGTGCCAGCAGATCCCGACAGGTGAACACCGGGGAGCTGTTTTTT
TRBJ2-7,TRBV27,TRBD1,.,CASSGTGTGEYEQYF,TGTGCCAGCAGTGGAACCGGGACAGGGGAGTACGAGCAGTACTTC
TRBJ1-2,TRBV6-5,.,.,CASSYSGARVAGGYTF,TGTGCCAGCAGTTACTCTGGGGCCAGGGTAGCAGGGGGCTACACCTTC